Listed below are T cell receptor beta chains from one sample, sequenced in a study of monozygotic twins with inflammatory bowel disease. Each CDR3 protein gets one entry in TCRdb, which reprocessed the 5' RACE reads and gives no DNA. The sample includes some 150,000 distinct CDR3 sequences. Sample: blood. These receptors originate from a human donor with ulcerative colitis or Crohn's disease, or a healthy co-twin of an affected twin (not recorded which). Both conserved end residues are part of each CDR3. Size is stated for part of the rows, as once, few or many counts, or as a class when the clone is expanded.

v_gene	abundance	len	j_gene	CDR3aa
TRBV27	.	13	TRBJ1-2	CASSPRGRSGYTF
TRBV27	.	14	TRBJ2-5	CASSFGSLGETEYF
TRBV7-2	.	16	TRBJ2-3	CASSSRLAGGRDTQYF
TRBV15	.	14	TRBJ1-1	CATSISRANTEAFF
TRBV7-9	.	16	TRBJ1-1	CASSLRPGQRNTEAFF
TRBV28	.	12	TRBJ2-6	CASSYGANVLTF
TRBV12-3/TRBV12-4	.	13	TRBJ2-7	CASRKTGSYEQYF
TRBV4-2	.	15	TRBJ2-1	CASSQDLGHNNEQFF
TRBV20-1	.	18	TRBJ2-3	CSALRLGLAGGTTDTQYF
TRBV7-3	.	18	TRBJ2-3	CASSLGDRGPRNTDTQYF
TRBV27	.	11	TRBJ2-7	CASSDQYEQYF
TRBV12-3/TRBV12-4	.	16	TRBJ2-1	CASSAGLAGRHNEQFF
TRBV20-1	.	17	TRBJ2-7	CSARDPRLAGGTYEQYF
TRBV7-9	.	15	TRBJ1-2	CASSLAGLQLSGYTF
TRBV7-8	.	18	TRBJ1-6	CASSLMGPRATYNSPLHF
TRBV20-1	.	13	TRBJ2-1	CSASGRAGNEQFF
TRBV27	.	14	TRBJ1-6	CASTSDSTNSPLHF
TRBV3-1	.	15	TRBJ2-2	CASSHYRLNTGELFF
TRBV19	.	16	TRBJ2-1	CASSIGKGTPYNEQFF
TRBV24-1	.	16	TRBJ1-3	CATSDGSGLAANTIYF
TRBV3-1	.	17	TRBJ2-5	CASSQDPILSRRETQYF
TRBV24-1	.	14	TRBJ1-5	CATSTSWGEQPQHF
TRBV30	.	14	TRBJ2-1	CALHPGQGAEEQFF
TRBV5-4	.	15	TRBJ2-1	CASSRLASSYNEQFF
TRBV28	.	18	TRBJ2-2	CASYPPVGLAGGSGELFF
TRBV7-6	.	14	TRBJ2-7	CASSSSGGLYEQYF
TRBV20-1	.	20	TRBJ2-1	CSASPLLGLAGGSSYNEQFF
TRBV9	.	17	TRBJ2-3	CASSRTPGGQSTDTQYF
TRBV15	.	15	TRBJ2-1	CATSKDSGSYNEQFF
TRBV12-5	.	16	TRBJ1-1	CASGLSGWDRPDEAFF
TRBV4-3	.	14	TRBJ1-1	CASSQMAGGAEAFF
TRBV27	.	14	TRBJ2-7	CASSAGSSAYEQYF
TRBV20-1	.	13	TRBJ2-3	CSARGQGTDTQYF
TRBV5-4	.	13	TRBJ1-4	CATTGGTNEKLFF
TRBV6-2/TRBV6-3	medium-sized	13	TRBJ2-7	CASSYSEVHEQYF
TRBV7-3	.	14	TRBJ2-3	CASSPGEYADTQYF
TRBV5-4	.	12	TRBJ2-2	CASSRYTGELFF
TRBV20-1	.	14	TRBJ1-5	CSARERTGNQPQHF
TRBV20-1	.	12	TRBJ1-5	CSARTGAGPQHF
TRBV5-1	.	13	TRBJ2-3	CASSPLSTDTQYF
TRBV4-3	.	13	TRBJ2-2	CASSQDWSGELFF
TRBV19	.	16	TRBJ1-1	CASNSRKGQGSPEAFF
TRBV5-1	.	18	TRBJ2-1	CASSLYSSGSGVGNEQFF
TRBV24-1	.	17	TRBJ1-1	CATRSGLAKGMVTEAFF
TRBV20-1	.	14	TRBJ1-1	CSAPEPGVNTEAFF
TRBV7-3	.	14	TRBJ2-3	CASSPQRNTDTQYF
TRBV19	.	14	TRBJ1-1	CASSIGREGTEAFF
TRBV7-3	.	13	TRBJ2-7	CASSLGSAYEQYF
TRBV28	.	15	TRBJ1-3	CASSQTGITGNTIYF
TRBV5-1	.	11	TRBJ2-2	CASRDAGELFF
TRBV7-9	.	17	TRBJ2-1	CASSQPTIGSSYNEQFF
TRBV6-2/TRBV6-3	.	13	TRBJ2-7	CASSFRLEYEQYF
TRBV7-2	.	13	TRBJ1-4	CASSLQGREKLFF